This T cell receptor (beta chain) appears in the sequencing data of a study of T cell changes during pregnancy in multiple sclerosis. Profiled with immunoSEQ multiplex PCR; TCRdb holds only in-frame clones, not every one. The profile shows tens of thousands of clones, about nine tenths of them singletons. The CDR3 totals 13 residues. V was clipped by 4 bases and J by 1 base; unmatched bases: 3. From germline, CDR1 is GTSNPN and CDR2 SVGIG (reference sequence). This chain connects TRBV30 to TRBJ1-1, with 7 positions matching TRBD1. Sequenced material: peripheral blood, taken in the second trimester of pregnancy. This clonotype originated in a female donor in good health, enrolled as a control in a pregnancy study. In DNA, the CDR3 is TGTGCCTGGAACAGGGGCAGGAACACTGAAGCTTTCTTT. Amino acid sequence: CAWNRGRNTEAFF.